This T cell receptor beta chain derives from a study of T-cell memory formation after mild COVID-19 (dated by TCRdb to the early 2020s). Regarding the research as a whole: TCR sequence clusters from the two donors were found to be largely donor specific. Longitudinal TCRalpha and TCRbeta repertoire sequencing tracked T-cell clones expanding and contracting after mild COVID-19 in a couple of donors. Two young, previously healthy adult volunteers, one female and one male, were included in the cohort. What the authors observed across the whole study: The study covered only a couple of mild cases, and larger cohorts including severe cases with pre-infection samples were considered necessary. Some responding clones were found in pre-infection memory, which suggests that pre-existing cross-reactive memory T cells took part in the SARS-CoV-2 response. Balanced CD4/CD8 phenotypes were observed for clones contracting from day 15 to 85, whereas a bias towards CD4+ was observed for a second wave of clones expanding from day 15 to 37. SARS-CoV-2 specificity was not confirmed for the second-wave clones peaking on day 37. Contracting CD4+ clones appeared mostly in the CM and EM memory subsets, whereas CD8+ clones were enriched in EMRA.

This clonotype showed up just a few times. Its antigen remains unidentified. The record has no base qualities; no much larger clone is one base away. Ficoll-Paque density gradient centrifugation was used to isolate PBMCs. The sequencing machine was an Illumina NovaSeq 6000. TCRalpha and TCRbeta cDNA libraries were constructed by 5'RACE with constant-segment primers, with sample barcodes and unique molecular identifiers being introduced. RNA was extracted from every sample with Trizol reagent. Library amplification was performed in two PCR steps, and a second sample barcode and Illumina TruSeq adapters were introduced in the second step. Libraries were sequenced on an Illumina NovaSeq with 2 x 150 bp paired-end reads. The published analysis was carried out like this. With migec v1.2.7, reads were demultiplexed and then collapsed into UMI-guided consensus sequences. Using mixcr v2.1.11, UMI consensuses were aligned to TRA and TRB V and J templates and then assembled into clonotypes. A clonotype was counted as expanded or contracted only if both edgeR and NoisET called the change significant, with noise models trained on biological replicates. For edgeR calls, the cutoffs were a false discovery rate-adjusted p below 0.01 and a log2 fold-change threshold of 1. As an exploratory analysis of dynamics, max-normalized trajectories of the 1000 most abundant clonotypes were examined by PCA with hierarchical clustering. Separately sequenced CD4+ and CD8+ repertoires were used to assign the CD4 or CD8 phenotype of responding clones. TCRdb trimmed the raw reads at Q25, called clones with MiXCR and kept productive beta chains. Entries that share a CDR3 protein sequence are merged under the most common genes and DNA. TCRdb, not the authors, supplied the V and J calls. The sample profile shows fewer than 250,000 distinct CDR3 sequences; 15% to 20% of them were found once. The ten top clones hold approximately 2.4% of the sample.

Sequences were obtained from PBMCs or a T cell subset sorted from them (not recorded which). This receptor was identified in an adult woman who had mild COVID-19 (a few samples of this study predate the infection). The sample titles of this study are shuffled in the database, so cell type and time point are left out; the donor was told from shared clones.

The nucleotide sequence is TGTGCCAGCACATACGGCCTGCGGGAGCTGTTTTTT. Protein translation: CASTYGLRELFF. The chain employs TRBV11-2 and TRBJ2-2; the D gene is not confidently resolved. The cysteine opens and the phenylalanine closes a CDR3 of 12 amino acids. The CDR3 DNA has 36 bases and is translated from base 1. CDR1 and CDR2, looked up from the germline V gene, are SGHAT and FQNNGV. Trimming costs V 7 bases and J 9 bases, and their ends lie 12 bases apart.